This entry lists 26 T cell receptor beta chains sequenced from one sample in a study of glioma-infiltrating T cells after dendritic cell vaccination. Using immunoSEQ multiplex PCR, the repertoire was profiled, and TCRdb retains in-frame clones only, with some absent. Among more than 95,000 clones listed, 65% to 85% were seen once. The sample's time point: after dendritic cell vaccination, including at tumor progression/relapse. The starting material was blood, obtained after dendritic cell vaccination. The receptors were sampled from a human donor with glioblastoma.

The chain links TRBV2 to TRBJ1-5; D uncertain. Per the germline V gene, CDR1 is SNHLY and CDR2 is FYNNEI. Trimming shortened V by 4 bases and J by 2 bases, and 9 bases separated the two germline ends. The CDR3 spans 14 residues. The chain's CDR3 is CASSVRIGNQPQHF. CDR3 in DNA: TGTGCCAGCAGTGTGCGGATTGGCAATCAGCCCCAGCATTTT.

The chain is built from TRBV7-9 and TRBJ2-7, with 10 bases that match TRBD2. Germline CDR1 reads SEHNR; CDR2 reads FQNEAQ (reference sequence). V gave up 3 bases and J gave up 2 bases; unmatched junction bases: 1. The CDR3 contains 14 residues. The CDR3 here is CASSFSGGPYEQYF. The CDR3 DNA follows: TGTGCCAGCAGCTTTAGCGGGGGGCCCTACGAGCAGTACTTC. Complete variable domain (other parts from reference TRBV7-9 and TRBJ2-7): DTGVSQNPRHKITKRGQNVTFRCDPISEHNRLYWYRQTLGQGPEFLTYFQNEAQLEKSRLLSDRFSAERPKGSFSTLEIQRTEQGDSAMYLCASSFSGGPYEQYFGPGTRLTVT.

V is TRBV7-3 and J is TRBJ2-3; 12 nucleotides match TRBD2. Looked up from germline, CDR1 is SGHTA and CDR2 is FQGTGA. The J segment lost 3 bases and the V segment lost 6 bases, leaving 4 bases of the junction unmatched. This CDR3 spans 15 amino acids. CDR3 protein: CASSPLAGGTDTQYF. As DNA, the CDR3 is TGTGCCAGCAGTCCCCTAGCGGGAGGGACAGATACGCAGTATTTT.

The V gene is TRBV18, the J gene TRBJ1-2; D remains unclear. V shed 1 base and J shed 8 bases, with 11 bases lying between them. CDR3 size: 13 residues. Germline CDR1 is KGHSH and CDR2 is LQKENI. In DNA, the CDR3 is TGTGCCAGCTCACCACTGTCGCTCGAGGGCTACACCTTC. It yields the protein CASSPLSLEGYTF.

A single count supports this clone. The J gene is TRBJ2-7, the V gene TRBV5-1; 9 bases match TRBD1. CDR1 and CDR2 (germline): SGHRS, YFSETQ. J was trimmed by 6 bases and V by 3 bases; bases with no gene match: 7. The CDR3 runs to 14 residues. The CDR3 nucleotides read TGCGCCAGCAGCTGGACAGGGGAAGGCGGCGAGCAGTACTTC. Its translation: CASSWTGEGGEQYF. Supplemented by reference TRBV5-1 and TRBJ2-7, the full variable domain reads KAGVTQTPRYLIKTRGQQVTLSCSPISGHRSVSWYQQTPGQGLQFLFEYFSETQRNKGNFPGRFSGRQFSNSRSEMNVSTLELGDSALYLCASSWTGEGGEQYFGPGTRLTVT.

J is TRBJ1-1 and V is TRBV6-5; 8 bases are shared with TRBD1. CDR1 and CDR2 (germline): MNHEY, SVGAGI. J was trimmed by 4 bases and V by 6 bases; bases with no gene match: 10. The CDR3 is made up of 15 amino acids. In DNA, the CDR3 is TGTGCCAGCAGCCCTATGACAGGGGATAGCACTGAAGCTTTCTTT. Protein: CASSPMTGDSTEAFF.

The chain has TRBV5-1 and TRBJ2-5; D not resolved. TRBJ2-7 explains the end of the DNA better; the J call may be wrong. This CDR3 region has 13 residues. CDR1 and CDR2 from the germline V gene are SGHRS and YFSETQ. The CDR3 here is CASSFELPYEQYF. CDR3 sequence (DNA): TGCGCCAGCAGCTTCGAACTTCCCTACGAGCAGTACTTC.

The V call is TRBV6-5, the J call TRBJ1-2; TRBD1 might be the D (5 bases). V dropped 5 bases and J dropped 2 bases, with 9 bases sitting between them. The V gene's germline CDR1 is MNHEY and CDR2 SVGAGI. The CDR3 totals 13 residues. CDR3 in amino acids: CASSPTVNYGYTF. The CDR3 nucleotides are TGTGCCAGCAGTCCGACAGTCAACTATGGCTACACCTTC.

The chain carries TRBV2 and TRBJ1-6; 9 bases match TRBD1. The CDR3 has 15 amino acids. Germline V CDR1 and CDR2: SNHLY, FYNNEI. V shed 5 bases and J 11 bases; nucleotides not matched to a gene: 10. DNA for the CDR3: TGTGCCAGCAGTCTTGGGACAGGGCCCAATCCACCCCTCCACTTT. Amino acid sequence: CASSLGTGPNPPLHF. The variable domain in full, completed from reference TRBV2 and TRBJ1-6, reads EPEVTQTPSHQVTQMGQEVILRCVPISNHLYFYWYRQILGQKVEFLVSFYNNEISEKSEIFDDQFSVERPDGSNFTLKIRSTKLEDSAMYFCASSLGTGPNPPLHFGNGTRLTVT.

The DNA of the CDR3 is TGTGCCAGCAGTGGCCTAGGGAGGGGGCAAGAGACCCAGTACTTC. Amino acids: CASSGLGRGQETQYF. The genes are TRBV2 and TRBJ2-5; D is perhaps TRBD2 (7 bases). The CDR3 is 15 amino acids. CDR1 SNHLY and CDR2 FYNNEI come from the germline V gene. Trimming pared 4 bases from V and 2 bases from J, leaving 14 bases between.

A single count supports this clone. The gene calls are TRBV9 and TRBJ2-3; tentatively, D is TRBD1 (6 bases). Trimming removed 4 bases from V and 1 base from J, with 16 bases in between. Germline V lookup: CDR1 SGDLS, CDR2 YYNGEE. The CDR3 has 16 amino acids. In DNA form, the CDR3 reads TGTGCCAGCAGCCTTTCCCCACAGGGCGGCACAGATACGCAGTATTTT. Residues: CASSLSPQGGTDTQYF.

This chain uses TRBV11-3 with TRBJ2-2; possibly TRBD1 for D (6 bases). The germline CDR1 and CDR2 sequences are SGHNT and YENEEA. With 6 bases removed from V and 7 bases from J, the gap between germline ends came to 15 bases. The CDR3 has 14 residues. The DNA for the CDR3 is TGTGCCAGCAGTAAAACAGGGTCGAGCGGGGAGCTGTTTTTT. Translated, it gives CASSKTGSSGELFF.

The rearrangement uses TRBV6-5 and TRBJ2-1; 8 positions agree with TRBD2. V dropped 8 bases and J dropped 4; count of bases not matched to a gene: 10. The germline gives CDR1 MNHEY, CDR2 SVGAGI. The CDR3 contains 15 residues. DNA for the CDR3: TGTGCCAGCCACCCCGGGGGGGACCCATACAATGAGCAGTTCTTC. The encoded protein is CASHPGGDPYNEQFF.

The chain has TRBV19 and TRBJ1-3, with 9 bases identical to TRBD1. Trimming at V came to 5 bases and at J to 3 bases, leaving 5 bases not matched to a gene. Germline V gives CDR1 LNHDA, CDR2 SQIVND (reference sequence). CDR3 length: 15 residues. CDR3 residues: CASSQQGAYGNTIYF. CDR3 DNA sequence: TGTGCCAGTAGTCAACAGGGGGCTTATGGAAACACCATATATTTT.

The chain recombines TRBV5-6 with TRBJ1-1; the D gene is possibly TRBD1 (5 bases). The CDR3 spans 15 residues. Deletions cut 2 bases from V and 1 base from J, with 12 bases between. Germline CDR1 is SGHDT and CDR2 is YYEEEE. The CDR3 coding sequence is TGTGCCAGCAGCTTTGGTCTGACAGCGAACACTGAAGCTTTCTTT. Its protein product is CASSFGLTANTEAFF. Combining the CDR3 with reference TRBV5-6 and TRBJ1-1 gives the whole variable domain DAGVTQSPTHLIKTRGQQVTLRCSPKSGHDTVSWYQQALGQGPQFIFQYYEEEERQRGNFPDRFSGHQFPNYSSELNVNALLLGDSALYLCASSFGLTANTEAFFGQGTRLTVV.

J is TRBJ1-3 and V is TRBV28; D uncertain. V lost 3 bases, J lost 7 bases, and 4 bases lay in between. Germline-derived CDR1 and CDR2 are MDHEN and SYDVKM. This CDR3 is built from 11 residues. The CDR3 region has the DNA TGTGCCAGCAGTTTCGGTAACACCATATATTTT. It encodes CASSFGNTIYF.

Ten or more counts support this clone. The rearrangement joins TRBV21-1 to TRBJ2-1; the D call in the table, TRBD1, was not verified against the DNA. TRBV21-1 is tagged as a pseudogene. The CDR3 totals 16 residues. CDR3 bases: TGTGCCAGCAGCAAAGTAGTAGGGGACAGGTCCAATGAGCAGTTCTTC. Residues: CASSKVVGDRSNEQFF.

CDR3 protein: CASSYVGMGGGETQYF. Written as DNA, the CDR3 is TGTGCCAGCAGTTACGTGGGCATGGGGGGGGGAGAGACCCAGTACTTC. The chain carries TRBV6-5 and TRBJ2-5; 7 positions match TRBD2. The CDR3 totals 16 residues. Germline V gene lookup returns CDR1 MNHEY and CDR2 SVGAGI. V trimming: 2 bases; J trimming: 4 bases; junction bases outside the gene matches: 10.

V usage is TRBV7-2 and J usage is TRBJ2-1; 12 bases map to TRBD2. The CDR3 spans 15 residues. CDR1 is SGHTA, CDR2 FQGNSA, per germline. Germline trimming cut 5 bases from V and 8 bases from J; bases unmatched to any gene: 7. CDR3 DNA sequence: TGTGCCAGCAGCACTGGACTAGCGGGATTCCATGAGCAGTTCTTC. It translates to CASSTGLAGFHEQFF.

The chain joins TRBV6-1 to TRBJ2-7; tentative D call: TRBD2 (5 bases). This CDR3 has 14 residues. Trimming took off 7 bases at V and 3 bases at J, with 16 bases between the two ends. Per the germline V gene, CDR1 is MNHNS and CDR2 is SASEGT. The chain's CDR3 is CASTPGIAGYEQYF. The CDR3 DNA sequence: TGTGCCAGCACCCCCGGCATTGCGGGCTACGAGCAGTACTTC.

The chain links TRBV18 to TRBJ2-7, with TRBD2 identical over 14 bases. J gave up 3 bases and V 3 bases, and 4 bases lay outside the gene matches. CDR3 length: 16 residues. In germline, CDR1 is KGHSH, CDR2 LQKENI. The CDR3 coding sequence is TGTGCCAGCTCACCTCCCGGGACTAGCGGGGGCTACGAGCAGTACTTC. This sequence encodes CASSPPGTSGGYEQYF.

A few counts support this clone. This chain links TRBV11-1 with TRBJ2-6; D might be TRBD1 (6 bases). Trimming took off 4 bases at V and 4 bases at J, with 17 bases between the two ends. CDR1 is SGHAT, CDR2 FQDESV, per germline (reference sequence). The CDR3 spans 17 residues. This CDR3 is CASSYKTGLRGANVLTF. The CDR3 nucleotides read TGTGCCAGCAGCTACAAAACAGGGCTGAGAGGGGCCAACGTCCTGACTTTC.

CDR3 in amino acids: CASSQGRGTGLYEQYF. The CDR3 DNA is TGTGCCAGCAGCCAAGGACGCGGGACAGGTCTATACGAGCAGTACTTC. The chain recombines TRBV14 with TRBJ2-7, with 8 bases aligning to TRBD1. CDR1 SGHDN and CDR2 FVKESK come from the germline V gene. This CDR3 region has 16 residues. Trimming at V came to 1 base and at J to 4 bases, leaving 9 bases not matched to a gene. The complete variable domain, with remaining parts taken from reference TRBV14 and TRBJ2-7, reads EAGVTQFPSHSVIEKGQTVTLRCDPISGHDNLYWYRRVMGKEIKFLLHFVKESKQDESGMPNNRFLAERTGGTYSTLKVQPAELEDSGVYFCASSQGRGTGLYEQYFGPGTRLTVT.

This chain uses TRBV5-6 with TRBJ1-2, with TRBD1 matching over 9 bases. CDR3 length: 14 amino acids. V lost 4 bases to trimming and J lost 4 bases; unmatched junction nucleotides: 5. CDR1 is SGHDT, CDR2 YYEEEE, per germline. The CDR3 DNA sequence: TGTGCCAGCAGCCCCCTGGGACAGGGCTATGGCTACACCTTC. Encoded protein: CASSPLGQGYGYTF.

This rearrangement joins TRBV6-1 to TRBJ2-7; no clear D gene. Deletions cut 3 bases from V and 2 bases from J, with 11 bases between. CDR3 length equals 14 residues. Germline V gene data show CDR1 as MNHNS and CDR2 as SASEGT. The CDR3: CASSDVPGPYEQYF. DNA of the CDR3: TGTGCCAGCAGTGATGTTCCAGGCCCCTACGAGCAGTACTTC.

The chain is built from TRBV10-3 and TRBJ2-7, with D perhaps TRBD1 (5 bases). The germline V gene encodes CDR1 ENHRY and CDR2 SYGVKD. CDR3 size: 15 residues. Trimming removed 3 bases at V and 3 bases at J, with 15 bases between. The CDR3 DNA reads TGTGCCATCAGTGACCCGACAGACAAGCGCTACGAGCAGTACTTC. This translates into CAISDPTDKRYEQYF.